These 30 T cell receptor beta chains were all obtained from the same sample, sequenced in a study of blood T cell repertoires in COVID-19. Assay: immunoSEQ multiplex PCR; the TCRdb copy retains only in-frame clones and omits some. The table records 250,000 to 350,000 clones, around 90% of them present only once. Sequenced material: PBMCs or T cells enriched from blood (not recorded which). These receptors all come from a woman in her 50s who had recovered from COVID-19.

The CDR3: CASKTQGMNTEAFF. The CDR3 bases are TGTGCCAGCAAGACCCAGGGAATGAACACTGAAGCTTTCTTT. V is TRBV6-5 and J is TRBJ1-1, with D possibly TRBD1 on 5 matching bases. The CDR3 is made up of 14 amino acids. V lost 7 bases and J lost 0, with 12 bases in between. CDR1 and CDR2 (germline): MNHEY, SVGAGI.

The J gene is TRBJ1-4, the V gene TRBV3-1 (or the pseudogene TRBV3-2); TRBD1 matches at 7 bases. The V segment lost 6 bases and the J segment 0 bases; nucleotides outside the gene matches: 4. This CDR3 spans 15 amino acids. Looked up from germline, CDR1 is LGHDT and CDR2 is YNNKEL (reference sequence). CDR3 loop: CASSRTGPTNEKLFF. Written as DNA, the CDR3 is TGTGCCAGCAGTCGGACAGGACCAACTAATGAAAAACTGTTTTTT.

The chain combines TRBV28 with TRBJ1-1, with D maybe TRBD1 (5 bases). In germline, CDR1 is MDHEN, CDR2 SYDVKM. The CDR3 consists of 16 residues. V lost 2 bases to trimming and J lost 5 bases, with 18 bases between them. The CDR3 region has the DNA TGTGCCAGCAGTTTAAGGGGTCGACGGTTGTTAACTGAAGCTTTCTTT. Translation: CASSLRGRRLLTEAFF.

CDR3: CASSSRRGDRDNEQFF. CDR3 bases: TGTGCCAGCAGCTCACGCCGCGGGGACAGGGATAATGAGCAGTTCTTC. The chain joins TRBV5-8 to TRBJ2-1; 9 nucleotides line up with TRBD1. CDR1 and CDR2 from the germline V gene are SGHTS and YDEGEE. V lost 3 bases, J lost 7 bases, and 11 bases stayed unmatched. The CDR3 loop spans 16 amino acids. The full variable domain, with the rest looked up from reference TRBV5-8 and TRBJ2-1, is EAGVTQSPTHLIKTRGQQATLRCSPISGHTSVYWYQQALGLGLQFLLWYDEGEERNRGNFPPRFSGRQFPNYSSELNVNALELEDSALYLCASSSRRGDRDNEQFFGPGTRLTVL.

The rearrangement joins TRBV19 to TRBJ1-2; D possibly corresponds to TRBD1 (5 bases). CDR1 is LNHDA and CDR2 is SQIVND in the germline V gene (reference sequence). The V end was cut by 6 bases, the J end by 4 bases, with 18 bases between. This CDR3 contains 15 residues. As DNA, the CDR3 is TGTGCCAGTAGGGACCGGGCAGGGCCCAGCTATGGCTACACCTTC. This translates into CASRDRAGPSYGYTF.

V is TRBV25-1 and J is TRBJ2-3, with TRBD2 as a possible D gene (6 bases). Trimming removed 5 bases from V and 3 bases from J, with 18 bases in between. The germline V gene has CDR1 MGHDK and CDR2 SYGVNS. The CDR3 covers 16 residues. The DNA for the CDR3 is TGTGCCAGCAGTTCGGGGGTGGGGGTAACGACAGATACGCAGTATTTT. Translation gives CASSSGVGVTTDTQYF.

The chain has TRBV7-2 and TRBJ2-1; 7 bases are shared with TRBD1. Germline trimming cut 1 base from V and 9 bases from J; bases unmatched to any gene: 3. This CDR3 contains 13 residues. Germline V gene lookup returns CDR1 SGHTA and CDR2 FQGNSA. CDR3 nucleotides: TGTGCCAGCAGCTTAGATTGGGACAGTGAGCAGTTCTTC. Protein: CASSLDWDSEQFF.

The V call is TRBV11-2, the J call TRBJ2-1; 12 positions agree with TRBD2. CDR1 SGHAT and CDR2 FQNNGV come from the germline V gene. V lost 6 bases, J lost 10 bases, and 7 bases stayed unmatched. The CDR3 covers 14 residues. The CDR3 sequence is CASSRLAGVREQFF. CDR3 DNA: TGTGCCAGCAGTAGACTAGCGGGAGTACGCGAGCAGTTCTTC.

The genes are TRBV4-1 and TRBJ2-3, with 15 bases that match TRBD2. This CDR3 comprises 18 residues. Per the germline V gene, CDR1 is MGHRA and CDR2 is YSYEKL. V dropped 5 bases and J dropped 0; count of bases not matched to a gene: 6. The CDR3 region is CASSSGTSGRYSTDTQYF. CDR3 nucleotide sequence: TGCGCCAGCAGCTCCGGGACTAGCGGGAGGTACAGCACAGATACGCAGTATTTT.

V gene TRBV7-9 combines with J gene TRBJ2-4; no clear D. The CDR3 loop spans 15 amino acids. Between the trimmed V and J ends, which lost 5 bases and 0 bases, there was a span of 11 bases. CDR1 SEHNR and CDR2 FQNEAQ come from the germline V gene (reference sequence). In DNA form, the CDR3 reads TGTGCCAGCAGCCCCAATAGAGTAGCCAAAAACATTCAGTACTTC. Amino acids: CASSPNRVAKNIQYF.

This sequence joins TRBV19 and TRBJ2-2, with 12 bases identical to TRBD2. V trimming: 6 bases; J trimming: 4 bases; junction bases outside the gene matches: 3. CDR1 and CDR2 (germline): LNHDA, SQIVND (reference sequence). The CDR3 is made up of 15 amino acids. The CDR3 spells CASRTSGRTTGELFF. CDR3 in DNA: TGTGCCAGTAGAACTAGCGGGAGGACCACCGGGGAGCTGTTTTTT.

This clone was detected only a few times. V and J are TRBV6-2 or TRBV6-3 and TRBJ2-6, with 7 bases identical to TRBD2. Unmatched junction bases numbered 1, after V lost 5 bases and J lost 0 bases. Germline V gene data show CDR1 as MNHEY and CDR2 as SVGEGT. The CDR3 length is 15 residues. Here the CDR3 DNA reads TGTGCCAGCAGTCCGGGGGGCTCTGGGGCCAACGTCCTGACTTTC. This codes for CASSPGGSGANVLTF.

This chain connects TRBV4-3 to TRBJ1-6, with D unclear. V was shortened by 1 base and J by 9 bases, with 7 bases between the two germline ends. This CDR3 is built from 13 residues. Germline V gene sequence: CDR1 LGHNA, CDR2 YSLEER. The CDR3 DNA follows: TGCGCCAGCAGCCAAGTGGGAGTTTCACCCCTCCACTTT. This codes for CASSQVGVSPLHF.

This chain joins TRBV3-1 (or the pseudogene TRBV3-2) and TRBJ1-5; maybe TRBD1 (6 bases). This CDR3 comprises 15 residues. Germline CDR1 reads LGHDT; CDR2 reads YNNKEL (reference sequence). Trimming shortened V by 4 bases and J by 7 bases, and 17 bases separated the two germline ends. The CDR3 coding sequence is TGTGCCAGCAGCCCCCGAGGGGGAATGGGCCAGCCCCAGCATTTT. This gives the protein CASSPRGGMGQPQHF.

This clone was counted once. This chain connects TRBV30 to TRBJ2-2; D uncertain. Germline V gene sequence: CDR1 GTSNPN, CDR2 SVGIG (reference sequence). CDR3 size: 11 residues. Deletions cut 5 bases from V and 3 bases from J, with 4 bases between. This CDR3 reads CAWEHTGELFF. In DNA form, the CDR3 reads TGTGCCTGGGAGCACACCGGGGAGCTGTTTTTT.

V is TRBV18 and J is TRBJ2-7; D might be TRBD1 (6 bases). Germline V CDR1 and CDR2: KGHSH, LQKENI. The ends were cut back, 3 bases at V and 7 bases at J, with 13 bases in the middle. The CDR3 has 13 amino acids. The CDR3 DNA reads TGTGCCAGCTCACCTAATGGGGGCTTAGAGCAGTACTTC. Amino acid sequence: CASSPNGGLEQYF.

This clone occurred once. The chain uses TRBV24-1 and TRBJ2-6, with 7 bases matching TRBD2. V shed 4 bases, J shed 4 bases, and the junction held 9 bases outside the gene matches. The CDR3 spans 17 residues. The V gene's germline CDR1 is KGHDR and CDR2 SFDVKD. The CDR3 reads CATSEPGGSPGANVLTF. The CDR3 bases are TGTGCCACCAGTGAACCGGGAGGCTCTCCCGGGGCCAACGTCCTGACTTTC.

This clone appeared a single time. This rearrangement joins TRBV28 to TRBJ2-5; D is possibly TRBD2 (6 bases). CDR3 length equals 12 residues. The ends were cut back, 9 bases at V and 5 bases at J, with 13 bases in the middle. Germline lookup yields CDR1 MDHEN and CDR2 SYDVKM. CDR3 sequence (DNA): TGTGCCAGTGGGACTGTTCGGGAGACCCAGTACTTC. Protein product: CASGTVRETQYF.

Here the CDR3 DNA reads TGTGCCTGGAGGCTCAGGGAAGGCCTGGGGCCCCAGCATTTT. Protein: CAWRLREGLGPQHF. This sequence joins TRBV30 and TRBJ1-5, with a weak D call TRBD1 (5 bases). The CDR3 consists of 14 residues. Germline V gene data show CDR1 as GTSNPN and CDR2 as SVGIG (reference sequence). Trimming cost V 3 bases and J 9 bases, with 18 bases left between them.

This clone has just one count. The chain couples TRBV27 to TRBJ2-6; D is undetermined. Trimming took off 6 bases at V and 4 bases at J, with 7 bases between the two ends. This CDR3 contains 13 residues. Germline V gene sequence: CDR1 MNHEY, CDR2 SMNVEV (reference sequence). CDR3 sequence reads: CASRLRGANVLTF. CDR3 sequence (DNA): TGTGCCAGCAGACTCCGGGGGGCCAACGTCCTGACTTTC.

This sequence joins TRBV19 and TRBJ2-5, with 7 bases aligning to TRBD1. Germline-derived CDR1 and CDR2 are LNHDA and SQIVND (reference sequence). Losses at the gene ends were 6 bases for V and 2 bases for J; bases not matched to a gene: 3. The CDR3 runs 13 residues. CDR3 coding DNA: TGTGCCAGTAGGTTGGGACAGCAAGAGACCCAGTACTTC. Translating gives CASRLGQQETQYF. The whole variable domain, filled in from reference TRBV19 and TRBJ2-5, reads DGGITQSPKYLFRKEGQNVTLSCEQNLNHDAMYWYRQDPGQGLRLIYYSQIVNDFQKGDIAEGYSVSREKKESFPLTVTSAQKNPTAFYLCASRLGQQETQYFGPGTRLLVL.

CDR3 in amino acids: CAWRRVPSVDNEQFF. CDR3 bases: TGTGCCTGGAGACGTGTTCCTAGCGTTGACAATGAGCAGTTCTTC. This chain links TRBV30 with TRBJ2-1; perhaps TRBD2 as D (6 bases). The CDR3 runs to 15 residues. Germline V gene data show CDR1 as GTSNPN and CDR2 as SVGIG (reference sequence). Between the trimmed V and J ends, which lost 3 bases and 5 bases, there was a span of 17 bases. The entire variable domain, with the rest obtained from reference TRBV30 and TRBJ2-1, is as follows: SQTIHQWPATLVQPVGSPLSLECTVEGTSNPNLYWYRQAAGRGLQLLFYSVGIGQISSEVPQNLSASRPQDRQFILSSKKLLLSDSGFYLCAWRRVPSVDNEQFFGPGTRLTVL.

The rearrangement joins TRBV6-5 to TRBJ1-1; D is possibly TRBD1 (6 bases). The CDR3 is 15 residues long. Germline lookup yields CDR1 MNHEY and CDR2 SVGAGI. Deletions cut 2 bases from V and 2 bases from J, with 12 bases between. The CDR3 is CASSYTTGFNTEAFF. CDR3 bases: TGTGCCAGCAGTTACACTACAGGGTTCAACACTGAAGCTTTCTTT.

The chain couples TRBV7-9 to TRBJ1-2, with D unresolved. The CDR3 has 15 residues. Trimming took 2 bases from V and 5 from J, leaving 15 bases between them. Per germline, CDR1 SEHNR and CDR2 FQNEAQ (reference sequence). Here the CDR3 reads CASSLYGSAQYGYTF. The CDR3, as DNA: TGTGCCAGCAGCTTATACGGGTCCGCCCAGTATGGCTACACCTTC.

The V and J genes are TRBV4-2 and TRBJ2-4; TRBD2 matches at 7 bases. The CDR3 is made up of 16 amino acids. Germline V lookup: CDR1 LGHNA, CDR2 YNFKEQ. V gave up 7 bases and J gave up 5 bases; unmatched junction bases: 14. The CDR3, as DNA: TGTGCCAGCAACTCCCGGGGGGTTAGCGGCGAAAACATTCAGTACTTC. Its protein is CASNSRGVSGENIQYF.

CDR3 region: CASSFVPGEHTEAFF. The CDR3 DNA reads as TGTGCCAGCAGCTTTGTCCCGGGGGAACACACTGAAGCTTTCTTT. This sequence joins TRBV7-9 and TRBJ1-1, with D perhaps matching TRBD1 (5 bases). Germline CDR1 is SEHNR and CDR2 is FQNEAQ (reference sequence). The CDR3 length is 15 residues. V was cut by 3 bases and J by 3 bases, with 14 bases left in between. Together with reference TRBV7-9 and TRBJ1-1, the CDR3 gives the full variable domain: DTGVSQNPRHKITKRGQNVTFRCDPISEHNRLYWYRQTLGQGPEFLTYFQNEAQLEKSRLLSDRFSAERPKGSFSTLEIQRTEQGDSAMYLCASSFVPGEHTEAFFGQGTRLTVV.

This rearrangement joins TRBV2 to TRBJ2-1; D perhaps matches TRBD2 (5 bases). V was cut by 7 bases and J by 10 bases, with 11 bases left in between. CDR1 and CDR2 (germline): SNHLY, FYNNEI. The CDR3 loop spans 11 amino acids. The chain's CDR3 is CASTERREQFF. The CDR3 region has the DNA TGTGCCAGCACAGAACGGAGGGAGCAGTTCTTC. The whole variable domain, filled in from reference TRBV2 and TRBJ2-1, reads EPEVTQTPSHQVTQMGQEVILRCVPISNHLYFYWYRQILGQKVEFLVSFYNNEISEKSEIFDDQFSVERPDGSNFTLKIRSTKLEDSAMYFCASTERREQFFGPGTRLTVL.

The V and J genes are TRBV25-1 and TRBJ2-1, with D tentatively TRBD2 (5 bases). Between the trimmed V and J ends, which lost 5 bases and 5 bases, there was a span of 16 bases. In germline, CDR1 is MGHDK, CDR2 SYGVNS. This CDR3 contains 15 residues. The CDR3 DNA reads TGTGCCAGCAGTCTTACTAGTGCCCTTAACAATGAGCAGTTCTTC. It is translated as CASSLTSALNNEQFF.

The rearrangement links TRBV19 to TRBJ2-6; 8 nucleotides line up with TRBD1. The CDR3 is made up of 17 amino acids. Germline assignment: CDR1 LNHDA and CDR2 SQIVND (reference sequence). Trimming cost V 4 bases and J 0 bases; bases outside gene matches: 5. The CDR3 DNA reads as TGTGCCAGTAGTAAACAACAGGGGGACTCTGGGGCCAACGTCCTGACTTTC. It translates to CASSKQQGDSGANVLTF.

The chain links TRBV28 to TRBJ2-1; D ambiguous. There are 11 residues in the CDR3. The V end was cut by 7 bases, the J end by 4 bases, with 5 bases between. Looked up from germline, CDR1 is MDHEN and CDR2 is SYDVKM. CDR3 sequence (DNA): TGTGCCAGCACGCGATACAATGAGCAGTTCTTC. Encoded protein: CASTRYNEQFF.